This T cell receptor beta chain was profiled in a study of control samples from healthy donors and cancer patients. TCRdb's table, derived via immunoSEQ multiplex PCR, lists solely in-frame clones and lacks some. In the table there are roughly 93,000 clones, about 89% of which are singletons. V lost 6 bases and J lost 4, with 15 bases in between. The CDR3 is 14 amino acids. The sequencing input was PBMCs. The origin of this receptor is a woman aged 50 to 60 with colorectal cancer. V is TRBV23-1 and J is TRBJ1-2; D remains ambiguous. TRBV23-1 is annotated as an ORF whose role is uncertain. CDR3 residues: CASSLPPKAYGYTF. CDR3 coding DNA: TGCGCCAGCAGCCTGCCCCCCAAGGCCTATGGCTACACCTTC.